The 30 T cell receptor beta chains reported below all come from one sample, sequenced in a study of identical twins. TCRdb redid the calling of the 5' RACE reads with MiXCR, one entry per CDR3 protein. In the table there are 570,000 or so distinct CDR3 sequences, around a tenth of which are singletons. This sample was shared with a second study, whose subject was yellow fever vaccine responses in identical twins.

Sequencing was done on a sample of PBMCs. The receptor source for this set is a young woman in good health.

The J gene is TRBJ1-1, the V gene TRBV5-1, with D uncertain. This CDR3 comprises 13 residues. The ends were cut back, 0 bases at V and 5 bases at J, with 8 bases in the middle. In germline, CDR1 is SGHRS, CDR2 YFSETQ. CDR3 in amino acids: CASSLAALTEAFF. The CDR3 DNA follows: TGCGCCAGCAGCTTGGCGGCCTTGACTGAAGCTTTCTTT.

This clonotype was picked up many times. V usage is TRBV20-1 and J usage is TRBJ2-1; 14 nucleotides align to TRBD2. V shed 0 bases, J shed 7 bases, and the junction held 8 bases outside the gene matches. The CDR3 loop spans 17 amino acids. CDR1 is DFQATT and CDR2 is SNEGSKA in the germline V gene (reference sequence). DNA of the CDR3: TGCAGTGCTAGAGATCCACGACTAGCGGGAGGGCCGAATGAGCAGTTCTTC. The encoded protein is CSARDPRLAGGPNEQFF.

This clonotype was recorded at least ten times. One end of the junction does not line up with germline, which may come from a read error. The rearrangement joins TRBV20-1 to TRBJ2-7; D possibly corresponds to TRBD1 (6 bases). The CDR3 runs to 11 residues. In germline, CDR1 is DFQATT, CDR2 SNEGSKA (reference sequence). Here the CDR3 reads CSARDSQGPLF. The CDR3 DNA reads TGCAGTGCTAGAGATTCACAGGGACCGCTTTTC.

J is TRBJ1-1 and V is TRBV12-3 or TRBV12-4; 12 nucleotides match TRBD1. The CDR3 consists of 15 residues. The V segment lost 5 bases and the J segment 4 bases; nucleotides outside the gene matches: 5. In DNA form, the CDR3 reads TGTGCCAGCAGTACGGGACAGGGGGCAGGCACTGAAGCTTTCTTT. Its translation is CASSTGQGAGTEAFF.

This clonotype was counted many times. For the CDR3, the DNA is TGTGCCAGCTCATTCAAGGCGGAAGCTTTCTTT. Translated: CASSFKAEAFF. The V gene is TRBV18, the J gene TRBJ1-1; D is unresolved. This CDR3 is 11 amino acids long. In germline, CDR1 is KGHSH, CDR2 LQKENI. Trimming removed 5 bases at V and 8 bases at J, with 9 bases between.

A word on this clonotype: The junction departs from the called germline gene at one end, perhaps through a read error. The chain uses TRBV19 and TRBJ2-1, with TRBD2 identical over 9 bases. The germline V gene has CDR1 LNHDA and CDR2 SQIVND (reference sequence). CDR3 length equals 18 residues. The CDR3 is CASSIGGRRGGIWNEQFF. Here the CDR3 DNA reads TGTGCCAGTAGCATAGGCGGGCGGCGGGGGGGCATTTGGAATGAGCAGTTCTTC.

There are a few counts of this clonotype. This chain connects TRBV12-3 or TRBV12-4 to TRBJ2-7; TRBD2 matches 7 bases. The V and J ends lost 4 bases and 2 bases, in that order; junction bases with no gene match: 11. This CDR3 region has 16 residues. CDR3 DNA sequence: TGTGCCAGCAGTTCCCCCCCCTGGGGGGGGGCCTACGAGCAGTACTTC. Translation gives CASSSPPWGGAYEQYF.

This clonotype was seen many times. This chain connects TRBV12-3 or TRBV12-4 to TRBJ2-3; D perhaps matches TRBD2 (5 bases). Trimming cost V 3 bases and J 5 bases, with 12 bases left between them. The length of the CDR3 is 14 residues. The CDR3 coding sequence is TGTGCCAGCAGTTTGACCGCCGCGGGAGATACGCAGTATTTT. This codes for CASSLTAAGDTQYF.

A few counts support this clonotype. The CDR3 DNA follows: TGTGCCAGCAGCCCCGGGACAGGGATACTCAATCAGCCCCAGCATTTT. It specifies CASSPGTGILNQPQHF. The rearrangement uses TRBV11-2 and TRBJ1-5, with 9 bases identical to TRBD1. Germline loops: CDR1 SGHAT, CDR2 FQNNGV. The CDR3 covers 16 residues. With V trimmed by 5 bases and J by 3 bases, 8 bases remained unmatched.

This clonotype was observed many times. This chain links TRBV15 with TRBJ2-7; D might be TRBD1 (5 bases). The CDR3 extends over 15 amino acids. From germline, CDR1 is LNHNV and CDR2 YYDKDF (reference sequence). V dropped 1 base and J dropped 4 bases, with 14 bases sitting between them. The CDR3 DNA reads TGTGCCACCAGCAGAGGATGGCAGGGCTCGTACGAGCAGTACTTC. Translation: CATSRGWQGSYEQYF.

The sample holds a few counts of this clonotype. The chain recombines TRBV6-2 or TRBV6-3 with TRBJ2-2, with 12 positions matching TRBD2. The CDR3 sequence is 15 residues long. Germline CDR1 and CDR2: MNHEY and SVGEGT. J lost 1 base, V lost 10 bases, and 4 bases had no gene match. The CDR3 DNA is TGTGCCATCGGACTAGCGGGGAGGAACACCGGGGAGCTGTTTTTT. Its translation: CAIGLAGRNTGELFF.

This chain connects TRBV6-2 or TRBV6-3 to TRBJ2-1; D possibly matches TRBD1 or TRBD2 (5 bases each). V lost 8 bases, J lost 3 bases, and 17 bases lay in between. This CDR3 comprises 15 residues. The germline gives CDR1 MNHEY, CDR2 SVGEGT. The CDR3 DNA is TGTGCCAGCGGCTCAACCGGGACCATCTACAATGAGCAGTTCTTC. This gives the protein CASGSTGTIYNEQFF.

This clonotype was counted ten times or more. The gene calls are TRBV7-2 and TRBJ2-3; 10 nucleotides match TRBD1. V was pared by 8 bases and J by 10 bases, with 9 bases of the junction left unmatched. This CDR3 spans 13 amino acids. The germline CDR1 and CDR2 sequences are SGHTA and FQGNSA. For the CDR3, the DNA is TGTGCCAGCTTAGGGACAGGGGTATATGCGCAGTATTTT. Amino acid sequence: CASLGTGVYAQYF.

The chain has TRBV5-1 and TRBJ2-7; 7 nucleotides line up with TRBD1. Germline V gene data show CDR1 as SGHRS and CDR2 as YFSETQ. This CDR3 comprises 12 residues. V was clipped by 4 bases and J by 6 bases; unmatched bases: 4. In nucleotides, the CDR3 is TGCGCCAGCAGCATGACAGGGACCGAGCAGTACTTC. The encoded protein is CASSMTGTEQYF.

This clonotype was picked up a small number of times. V usage is TRBV20-1 and J usage is TRBJ2-7, with 9 bases matching TRBD1. Germline V gives CDR1 DFQATT, CDR2 SNEGSKA (reference sequence). This CDR3 has 15 amino acids. The CDR3 spells CAFYLPRQGGLEQYF. In nucleotides, the CDR3 is TGCGCTTTTTATTTACCCCGACAGGGGGGACTCGAGCAGTACTTC.

This clonotype has a count of ten or more. The chain joins TRBV5-1 to TRBJ2-7, with TRBD1 as a possible D gene (6 bases). V was cut by 0 bases and J by 9 bases, with 16 bases left in between. Looked up from germline, CDR1 is SGHRS and CDR2 is YFSETQ. CDR3 length equals 14 residues. The CDR3 DNA reads as TGCGCCAGCAGCTTGGGGACAGCTGAGTGGGGGCAGTACTTC. Translation: CASSLGTAEWGQYF.

The rearrangement links TRBV6-5 to TRBJ2-7; 10 positions agree with TRBD2. Germline CDR1 and CDR2: MNHEY and SVGAGI. This CDR3 has 16 amino acids. V was clipped by 2 bases and J by 0 bases; unmatched bases: 4. The CDR3 here is CASSYRTSGSSYEQYF. In DNA, the CDR3 is TGTGCCAGCAGTTACAGGACTAGCGGAAGCTCCTACGAGCAGTACTTC.

The table lists this clonotype with many counts. The V gene is TRBV29-1, the J gene TRBJ2-4; D uncertain. The germline gives CDR1 SQVTM, CDR2 ANQGSEA. V was trimmed by 6 bases and J by 0 bases, leaving 12 bases between them. The CDR3 runs to 14 residues. This chain's CDR3 is CSVRKNLAKNIQYF. The CDR3 DNA reads TGCAGCGTCCGGAAAAACCTAGCCAAAAACATTCAGTACTTC.

This clonotype was picked up a small number of times. V usage is TRBV20-1 and J usage is TRBJ2-6, with TRBD2 as a possible D gene (6 bases). The CDR3 loop spans 17 amino acids. Trimming took off 0 bases at V and 3 bases at J, with 15 bases between the two ends. The V gene's germline CDR1 is DFQATT and CDR2 SNEGSKA (reference sequence). The CDR3 region is CSARDTRGVFGANVLTF. DNA of the CDR3: TGCAGTGCTAGAGATACGCGCGGGGTCTTTGGGGCCAACGTCCTGACTTTC.

This clonotype was observed many times. The chain recombines TRBV5-1 with TRBJ2-3; D unresolved. The V end was cut by 0 bases, the J end by 6 bases, with 8 bases between. This CDR3 is built from 13 residues. Germline values: CDR1 SGHRS, CDR2 YFSETQ. CDR3 bases: TGCGCCAGCAGCTTGGTGGACCCCGATACGCAGTATTTT. It yields the protein CASSLVDPDTQYF.

The chain combines TRBV27 with TRBJ2-1; possible D gene TRBD2, 5 bases. The CDR3 has 14 residues. CDR1 MNHEY and CDR2 SMNVEV come from the germline V gene (reference sequence). The germline V and J ends were trimmed by 3 bases and 4 bases, with 10 bases remaining between them. CDR3 region: CASSLSGDYNEQFF. CDR3 bases: TGTGCCAGCAGTTTGTCCGGGGATTACAATGAGCAGTTCTTC.

This clonotype showed up many times. The V call is TRBV29-1, the J call TRBJ2-3; 7 bases line up with TRBD2. The ends lost 3 bases at V and 5 bases at J; junction bases unmatched: 2. The CDR3 is 12 amino acids. Germline V gene sequence: CDR1 SQVTM, CDR2 ANQGSEA. The CDR3 DNA follows: TGCAGCGTTGACGCGGGAGTAGATACGCAGTATTTT. As protein: CSVDAGVDTQYF.

CDR3 in amino acids: CASSLARGAPERGPSDTQYF. CDR3 DNA: TGTGCCAGCAGCTTAGCGAGGGGGGCCCCGGAGCGGGGACCATCCGATACGCAGTATTTT. V usage is TRBV7-2 and J usage is TRBJ2-3; D perhaps matches TRBD2 (7 bases). This CDR3 spans 20 amino acids. Germline CDR1 SGHTA, CDR2 FQGNSA. Trimming left V 0 bases short and J 6 bases short, with 28 bases between.

This clonotype was seen at least ten times. The chain recombines TRBV6-2 or TRBV6-3 with TRBJ2-2, with D hard to call. V lost 0 bases and J 9 bases, leaving 2 bases between the germline ends. CDR1 is MNHEY and CDR2 is SVGEGT in the germline V gene. The CDR3 consists of 11 residues. CDR3 sequence reads: CASSYSWELFF. The DNA for the CDR3 is TGTGCCAGCAGTTACTCGTGGGAGCTGTTTTTT.

This clonotype showed up many times. The chain couples TRBV2 to TRBJ1-2; D gene uncertain. The length of the CDR3 is 13 residues. Looked up from germline, CDR1 is SNHLY and CDR2 is FYNNEI. Trimming took off 7 bases at V and 4 bases at J, with 13 bases between the two ends. Here the CDR3 DNA reads TGTGCCAGCACCCAGAGAACGGTCTATGGCTACACCTTC. This sequence encodes CASTQRTVYGYTF.

This clonotype has ten or more counts. This chain links TRBV28 with TRBJ2-7, with 11 bases that match TRBD1. V shed 5 bases and J 6 bases; nucleotides not matched to a gene: 9. Germline V CDR1 and CDR2: MDHEN, SYDVKM. This CDR3 is 15 amino acids long. CDR3 amino acids: CASSDAGTGGGEQYF. In nucleotides, the CDR3 is TGTGCCAGCAGTGACGCCGGGACAGGGGGTGGCGAGCAGTACTTC. Combining the CDR3 with reference TRBV28 and TRBJ2-7 gives the whole variable domain DVKVTQSSRYLVKRTGEKVFLECVQDMDHENMFWYRQDPGLGLRLIYFSYDVKMKEKGDIPEGYSVSREKKERFSLILESASTNQTSMYLCASSDAGTGGGEQYFGPGTRLTVT.

The J gene is TRBJ2-7, the V gene TRBV27, with D perhaps assigned TRBD1 or TRBD2 (6 bases each). V lost 4 bases, J lost 6 bases, and 16 bases lay in between. The germline CDR1 and CDR2 sequences are MNHEY and SMNVEV (reference sequence). This CDR3 is built from 14 residues. CDR3: CASSSQGLPVEQYF. DNA of the CDR3: TGTGCCAGCAGTTCACAGGGACTCCCGGTCGAGCAGTACTTC.

V and J are TRBV3-1 and TRBJ2-6, with 9 nucleotides matching TRBD1. V shed 10 bases, J shed 2 bases, and the junction held 9 bases outside the gene matches. From germline, CDR1 is LGHDT and CDR2 YNNKEL (reference sequence). The CDR3 is 16 residues long. As DNA, the CDR3 is TGTGCCACCTCCTCCGGGACAGGGACTGGGGCCAACGTCCTGACTTTC. Its protein is CATSSGTGTGANVLTF.

Many counts were recorded for this clonotype. The chain employs TRBV5-1 and TRBJ1-5; D not resolved. Germline CDR1 SGHRS, CDR2 YFSETQ. The CDR3 totals 15 residues. V lost 0 bases to trimming and J lost 7 bases, with 14 bases between them. This CDR3 is CASSLDPSYKQPQHF. The CDR3, as DNA: TGCGCCAGCAGCTTGGACCCATCATACAAACAGCCCCAGCATTTT. Based on the CDR3 plus reference TRBV5-1 and TRBJ1-5, the full variable domain is KAGVTQTPRYLIKTRGQQVTLSCSPISGHRSVSWYQQTPGQGLQFLFEYFSETQRNKGNFPGRFSGRQFSNSRSEMNVSTLELGDSALYLCASSLDPSYKQPQHFGDGTRLSIL.

This chain joins TRBV5-5 and TRBJ2-3; 10 positions match TRBD1. CDR1 and CDR2 from the germline V gene are SGHKS and YYEKEE (reference sequence). The CDR3 consists of 16 residues. Trimming removed 4 bases from V and 3 bases from J; junction bases left unmatched: 8. CDR3 amino acids: CASSIPGQGKTDTQYF. The CDR3 DNA reads as TGTGCCAGCAGCATACCGGGACAGGGGAAAACAGATACGCAGTATTTT. The whole variable domain, filled in from reference TRBV5-5 and TRBJ2-3, reads DAGVTQSPTHLIKTRGQQVTLRCSPISGHKSVSWYQQVLGQGPQFIFQYYEKEERGRGNFPDRFSARQFPNYSSELNVNALLLGDSALYLCASSIPGQGKTDTQYFGPGTRLTVL.